The rows below give T cell receptor beta chains drawn from one sample of a study of CD8 T cells in ankylosing spondylitis. Each CDR3 protein is one row after TCRdb ran MiXCR on the 5' RACE reads. The sample has about 540,000 distinct CDR3 sequences; approximately 12% are singletons. Sequenced sample: blood, either unsorted or a sorted T cell fraction (not recorded which). The receptors shown here come from a male donor with ankylosing spondylitis. The CDR3 runs from the conserved cysteine through the conserved F or W. Each record gives: J gene, V gene, clone size, D gene, CDR3 DNA, CDR3 protein. The D gene is left open where the match is weak. Expanded clones are given a class, and other clones once, few, many or no size at all.

>TRBJ2-3|TRBV7-9|few|.
TGTGCCAGCAGCTTAGGGGGGGCCCTAAGCACAGATACGCAGTATTTT
CASSLGGALSTDTQYF
>TRBJ2-5|TRBV24-1|.|.
TGTGCCACCAGTGAGGGGGAGACCCAGTACTTC
CATSEGETQYF
>TRBJ2-7|TRBV5-6|few|TRBD2
TGTGCCAGCACACGACTAGCGGGGAACGAGCAGTACTTC
CASTRLAGNEQYF
>TRBJ2-7|TRBV20-1|few|.
TGCAGTGCTGGCAGGACTGCCCCCTACGAGCAGTACTTC
CSAGRTAPYEQYF
>TRBJ2-1|TRBV11-2|few|.
TGTGCCAGCAGCTTAGATAGCGGAGCCTACAATGAGCAGTTCTTC
CASSLDSGAYNEQFF
>TRBJ2-5|TRBV12-3/TRBV12-4|few|.
TGTGCCAGCAGTTTAGCGCTTGGGGGGGAGACCCAGTACTTC
CASSLALGGETQYF
>TRBJ1-2|TRBV20-1|.|.
TGCAGTGCTAGAGAAAACGGAAATCTCCTCTATGGCTACACCTTC
CSARENGNLLYGYTF
>TRBJ1-2|TRBV29-1|.|.
TGCAGCGTTCGGACGGATCATCTGAGGGGCTACACCTTC
CSVRTDHLRGYTF
>TRBJ2-5|TRBV3-1|few|TRBD2
TGTGCCAGCAGTCCTAGCGGGAGCCGAGGGGAGACCCAGTACTTC
CASSPSGSRGETQYF
>TRBJ2-3|TRBV20-1|.|.
TGCAGTGCTCACCAGCGGCGGGCAGATACGCAGTATTTT
CSAHQRRADTQYF
>TRBJ2-3|TRBV18|.|.
TGTGCCAGCTCAGCTAGACAGGCGCGCACAGATACGCAGTATTTT
CASSARQARTDTQYF
>TRBJ2-3|TRBV7-2|.|TRBD2
TGTGCCAGCAGCTTAGATAAGGGAGGGAATACGCAGTATTTT
CASSLDKGGNTQYF
>TRBJ2-1|TRBV4-2|.|.
TGTGCCAGCAGCCACGGGAGCTCCTACAATGAGCAGTTCTTC
CASSHGSSYNEQFF
>TRBJ2-5|TRBV29-1|many|.
TGCAGCGTGGGGGGGACATCGGAAGAGACCCAGTACTTC
CSVGGTSEETQYF
>TRBJ2-5|TRBV11-3|few|.
TGTGCCAGCAGCTTAGAGTCCGCGGGTCCCCAAGAGACCCAGTACTTC
CASSLESAGPQETQYF
>TRBJ2-3|TRBV3-1|.|TRBD2
TGTGCCAGCAGCCAGACTAGCGGACGGGCCGGTACGCAGTATTTT
CASSQTSGRAGTQYF
>TRBJ2-2|TRBV20-1|.|TRBD2
TGCAGTGCCCCGACTAGCGGGAGGACCGGCACCGGGGAGCTGTTTTTT
CSAPTSGRTGTGELFF
>TRBJ1-5|TRBV7-7|.|.
TGTGCCAGCAGCCCCGACCACACTCAGCCCCAGCATTTT
CASSPDHTQPQHF
>TRBJ1-4|TRBV12-3/TRBV12-4|few|.
TGTGCCAGCAGTTTAGAACAGGGCAATGAAAAACTGTTTTTT
CASSLEQGNEKLFF
>TRBJ1-5|TRBV12-3/TRBV12-4|few|.
TGTGCCAGCAGTCCGCAGGGGTTAGGGCAGCCCCAGCATTTT
CASSPQGLGQPQHF
>TRBJ1-1|TRBV10-1|few|.
TGCGCCAGCAGTGAGTCGAAGGGGGTCGGCACTGAAGCTTTCTTT
CASSESKGVGTEAFF
>TRBJ1-1|TRBV25-1|.|TRBD1
TGTGCCAGCAGTCCCTCGACAGGGGGGAACACTGAAGCTTTCTTT
CASSPSTGGNTEAFF
>TRBJ2-3|TRBV29-1|.|.
TGCAGCGTGCCAACAGTTGACACAGATACGCAGTATTTT
CSVPTVDTDTQYF
>TRBJ2-1|TRBV18|.|.
TGTGCCAGCTCACCATACAGTCAGGGGAAGTACAATGAGCAGTTCTTC
CASSPYSQGKYNEQFF
>TRBJ2-7|TRBV27|.|TRBD1
TGTGCCAGCAGTCCGCGGACAGGGTACAAGCAGTACTTC
CASSPRTGYKQYF
>TRBJ1-2|TRBV4-2|once|.
TGTGCCAGCAGCCAAGATCCCGGGTGGGGCTACACCTTC
CASSQDPGWGYTF
>TRBJ1-2|TRBV7-8|.|TRBD1
TGTGCCAGCAGCTTAGAGCAGGGGGCGCGGGGCTACACCTTC
CASSLEQGARGYTF
>TRBJ2-1|TRBV28|many|.
TGTGCCAGCACCTTAAGGGGGTTTGAGCAGTTCTTC
CASTLRGFEQFF
>TRBJ2-7|TRBV7-8|.|TRBD1
TGTGCCAGCAGCAGCCGGGACAGGGGTGGCGAGCAGTACTTC
CASSSRDRGGEQYF
>TRBJ1-2|TRBV6-5|few|.
TGTGCCAGCAGTTACTCGCCAGGGCGAGTGAACTATGGCTACACCTTC
CASSYSPGRVNYGYTF
>TRBJ2-3|TRBV11-3|.|.
TGTGCCAGCAGCTTAGGTTCAACCACAGATACGCAGTATTTT
CASSLGSTTDTQYF
>TRBJ2-7|TRBV5-1|many|.
TGCGCCAGCACCATACAGGGCTCCTACGAGCAGTACTTC
CASTIQGSYEQYF
>TRBJ2-3|TRBV5-1|few|.
TGCGCCAGCAGCTTGGCCACGGTCGCAGATACGCAGTATTTT
CASSLATVADTQYF
>TRBJ1-2|TRBV5-1|.|.
TGCGCCAGCAGCTTAGATACATACTATGGCTACACCTTC
CASSLDTYYGYTF
>TRBJ2-1|TRBV20-1|few|TRBD2
TGCAGTGCTAGAGATAGAATACTAGCGTTAAATGAGCAGTTCTTC
CSARDRILALNEQFF
>TRBJ2-1|TRBV5-1|few|TRBD1
TGCGCCAGCAGCTTAACAGGACAGGGGGCCTATGAGCAGTTCTTC
CASSLTGQGAYEQFF
>TRBJ1-2|TRBV30|.|.
TGTGCCTGGAACGGAGGCCTTAACTATGGCTACACCTTC
CAWNGGLNYGYTF
>TRBJ1-2|TRBV7-2|few|TRBD1
TGTGCCAGCAGCTTAGCACAGGGGGCGCCTGGCTACACCTTC
CASSLAQGAPGYTF
>TRBJ2-5|TRBV9|.|.
TGTGCCAGCAGCGTAACGGGTACGGGAGAGACCCAGTACTTC
CASSVTGTGETQYF
>TRBJ1-2|TRBV27|few|.
TGTGCCAGCAGTTTATACCGAGGGTCTCACTATGGCTACACCTTC
CASSLYRGSHYGYTF
>TRBJ1-2|TRBV3-1|.|TRBD1
TGTGCCAGCACCGAACAGGGGAACTATGGCTACACCTTC
CASTEQGNYGYTF
>TRBJ2-2|TRBV4-1|few|TRBD2
TGCGCCAGCAGCCGGCGACTAGCGGGATCAGGGGGGGAGCTGTTTTTT
CASSRRLAGSGGELFF
>TRBJ2-2|TRBV19|.|.
TGTGCCAGTAGTATCGGCGGAAGCATCACCGGGGAGCTGTTTTTT
CASSIGGSITGELFF
>TRBJ2-1|TRBV25-1|few|TRBD2
TGTGCCAGCAGTGAATATGGGGGAGGGACGGGAGGGAGCTCCTACAATGAGCAGTTCTTC
CASSEYGGGTGGSSYNEQFF
>TRBJ1-3|TRBV7-9|.|.
TGTGCCAGCAGCCCCTCGACGGGGGACTCTGGAAACACCATATATTTT
CASSPSTGDSGNTIYF
>TRBJ2-5|TRBV3-1|few|.
TGTGCCAGCAGCCAAGCATGGGGGGCCGGAGAGACCCAGTACTTC
CASSQAWGAGETQYF
>TRBJ2-1|TRBV19|few|.
TGTGCCAGTAGCCAGGAGCACAATGAGCAGTTCTTC
CASSQEHNEQFF
>TRBJ2-2|TRBV12-3/TRBV12-4|.|TRBD2
TGTGCCAGCACCCAAGGAGCGGGGTATTTGAACACCGGGGAGCTGTTTTTT
CASTQGAGYLNTGELFF
>TRBJ2-5|TRBV11-2|many|TRBD2
TGTGCCAGCAGCGCTCGACTAGCACTTAGACTGGAGACCCAGTACTTC
CASSARLALRLETQYF
>TRBJ2-7|TRBV7-2|.|.
TGTGCCAGCAGCTTAGACTCAGGGAGGTCCTACGAGCAGTACTTC
CASSLDSGRSYEQYF
>TRBJ2-5|TRBV28|.|.
TGTGCCAGCAGTCCTAGTATTGGTCTAGAGACCCAGTACTTC
CASSPSIGLETQYF
>TRBJ2-1|TRBV24-1|few|TRBD2
TGTGCCACCAGTGGTGGGAGGGCCGGTGCCTACAATGAGCAGTTCTTC
CATSGGRAGAYNEQFF
>TRBJ1-2|TRBV5-1|.|.
TGCGCCAGCAGCTTGGCCCCAGGGGCGGGTAACTATGGCTACACCTTC
CASSLAPGAGNYGYTF
>TRBJ2-5|TRBV20-1|few|TRBD1
TGCAGTGCTAGCGCGACAGGGGGAGGAGAGACCCAGTACTTC
CSASATGGGETQYF